One TCR beta chain is described in this entry. What it binds is unknown. This record comes from a study of blood T cells in healthy people across ages. Then a second PCR, running roughly 7 to 12 cycles, was carried out with a sample-barcoded 5' primer and a J-beta primer mix. Tags on each cDNA molecule came from a template-switch adaptor with 12 random nucleotides. TCRdb recomputed calls from the 5' RACE reads with MiXCR, one row per CDR3 protein. The table shows some 1.4 million distinct CDR3 sequences, with approximately 38% occurring only once. The CDR3 is 16 residues long. V was pared by 7 bases and J by 2 bases, with 8 bases of the junction left unmatched. General study points: Roughly linear declines in TCR beta diversity per million T cells occurred with age. Naive and antigen-experienced cells were not separated, limiting conclusive comparison.

With each sample, at least 5 micrograms of total RNA were extracted. The chain uses TRBV12-3 or TRBV12-4 and TRBJ2-7, with 13 positions matching TRBD2. The receptor was derived from a woman aged 18-29 years in good health. Sequencing was performed on blood. CDR3 loop: CASTLGGTSGTYEQYF. In DNA, the CDR3 is TGTGCCAGCACCTTGGGCGGGACTAGCGGGACCTACGAGCAGTACTTC.